This T cell receptor beta chain was observed in a study of control samples from healthy donors and cancer patients. Method: immunoSEQ multiplex PCR; TCRdb's copy keeps in-frame clones and lacks some. This table holds 150,000 to 190,000 clones, more than 85% found once. The TCR originated in a man between 45 and 60 years old in good health. The specimen was blood.

CDR3 bases: TGTGCCAGCAGTTACTCGGCAGCCATCACCGGGGAGCTGTTTTTT. Translated: CASSYSAAITGELFF. The chain joins TRBV6-5 to TRBJ2-2; the D is unclear. The V and J ends lost 0 bases and 4 bases respectively, with 9 bases between them. The V gene's germline CDR1 is MNHEY and CDR2 SVGAGI. The CDR3 contains 15 residues.